This TCR beta chain was captured in a study of blood T cell repertoires in COVID-19. The CDR3 has 15 amino acids. Germline values: CDR1 LNHDA, CDR2 SQIVND (reference sequence). Trimming took 0 bases from V and 4 from J; bases not matched to a gene: 3. TCRdb's table, derived via immunoSEQ multiplex PCR, lists solely in-frame clones and lacks some. The top ten hold 4.3% of the sample, which has around 85,000 clones, almost 90% seen once. V gene TRBV19 combines with J gene TRBJ2-5, with 9 bases that match TRBD1. The receptor comes from a woman older than 75 with active or convalescent COVID-19. Sample: peripheral blood. CDR3 sequence: CASSIDGQGRETQYF. DNA of the CDR3: TGTGCCAGTAGTATAGACGGACAGGGGAGAGAGACCCAGTACTTC.